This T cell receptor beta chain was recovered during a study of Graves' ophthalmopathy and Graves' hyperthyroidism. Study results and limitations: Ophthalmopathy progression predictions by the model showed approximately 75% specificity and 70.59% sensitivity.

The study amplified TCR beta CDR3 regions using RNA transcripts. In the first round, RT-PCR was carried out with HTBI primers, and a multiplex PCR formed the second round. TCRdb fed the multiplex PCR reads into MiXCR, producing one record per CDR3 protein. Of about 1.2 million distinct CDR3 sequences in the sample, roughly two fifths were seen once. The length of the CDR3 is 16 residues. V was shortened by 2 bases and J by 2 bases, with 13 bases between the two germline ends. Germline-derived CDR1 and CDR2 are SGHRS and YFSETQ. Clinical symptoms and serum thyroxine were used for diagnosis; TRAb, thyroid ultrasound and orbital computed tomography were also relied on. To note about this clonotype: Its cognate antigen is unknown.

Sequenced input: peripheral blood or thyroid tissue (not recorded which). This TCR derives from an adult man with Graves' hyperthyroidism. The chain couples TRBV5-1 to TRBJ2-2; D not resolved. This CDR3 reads CASSFSGVANTGELFF. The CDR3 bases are TGCGCCAGCAGCTTTTCTGGCGTAGCCAACACCGGGGAGCTGTTTTTT.